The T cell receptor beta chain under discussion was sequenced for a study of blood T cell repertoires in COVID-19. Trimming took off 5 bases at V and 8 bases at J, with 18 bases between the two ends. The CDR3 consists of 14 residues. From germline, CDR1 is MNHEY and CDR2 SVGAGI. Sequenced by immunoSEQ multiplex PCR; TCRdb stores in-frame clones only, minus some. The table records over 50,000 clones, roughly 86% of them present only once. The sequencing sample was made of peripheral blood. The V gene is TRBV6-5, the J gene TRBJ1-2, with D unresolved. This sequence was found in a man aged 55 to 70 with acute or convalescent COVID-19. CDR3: CASSKSGSLRGYTF. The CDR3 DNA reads TGTGCCAGCAGTAAAAGCGGCAGCCTTCGAGGCTACACCTTC.